Sequencing of this TCR beta chain was carried out in a study of T cell responses to AZD1222 COVID-19 vaccine. Across the study: Some second doses came at about 4 weeks and others at about 12 weeks; these were pooled. Overall study results and limits: Donor demographics were predominantly white British with a female majority; clonal diversity may be underestimated. No repertoire was sampled before or during the peak T cell response, only after it.

Sequenced by immunoSEQ multiplex PCR; TCRdb stores in-frame clones only, minus some. The table records about 180,000 clones, roughly 88% of them present only once. Concerning this clone itself: Its matching antigen is unknown.

Germline V lookup: CDR1 MNHEY, CDR2 SVGEGT. The CDR3 length is 16 residues. With V trimmed by 6 bases and J by 0 bases, 9 bases remained unmatched. The chain joins TRBV6-2 or TRBV6-3 to TRBJ2-7; 9 bases align to TRBD1. Source: peripheral blood, taken on day 0 of AZD1222 vaccination. This clonotype was sampled from an adult in good health. The CDR3 is CASSPRGTGPSYEQYF. The DNA for the CDR3 is TGTGCCAGCAGCCCCAGGGGGACAGGGCCCTCCTACGAGCAGTACTTC.